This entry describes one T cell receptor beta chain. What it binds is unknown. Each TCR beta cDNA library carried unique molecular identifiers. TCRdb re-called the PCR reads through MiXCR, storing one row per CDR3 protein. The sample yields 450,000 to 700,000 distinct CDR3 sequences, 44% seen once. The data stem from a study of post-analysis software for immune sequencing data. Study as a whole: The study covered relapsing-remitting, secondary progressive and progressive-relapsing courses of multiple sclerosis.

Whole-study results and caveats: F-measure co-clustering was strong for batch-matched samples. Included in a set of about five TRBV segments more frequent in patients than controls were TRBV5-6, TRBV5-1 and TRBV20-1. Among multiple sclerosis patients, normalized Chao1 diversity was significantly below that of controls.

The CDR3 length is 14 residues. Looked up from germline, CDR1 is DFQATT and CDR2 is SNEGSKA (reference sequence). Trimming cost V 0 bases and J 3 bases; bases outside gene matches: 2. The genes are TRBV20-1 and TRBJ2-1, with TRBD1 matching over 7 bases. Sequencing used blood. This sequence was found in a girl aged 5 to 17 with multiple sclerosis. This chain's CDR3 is CSAREGTVYNEQFF. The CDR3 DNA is TGCAGTGCTAGAGAGGGGACAGTCTACAATGAGCAGTTCTTC.